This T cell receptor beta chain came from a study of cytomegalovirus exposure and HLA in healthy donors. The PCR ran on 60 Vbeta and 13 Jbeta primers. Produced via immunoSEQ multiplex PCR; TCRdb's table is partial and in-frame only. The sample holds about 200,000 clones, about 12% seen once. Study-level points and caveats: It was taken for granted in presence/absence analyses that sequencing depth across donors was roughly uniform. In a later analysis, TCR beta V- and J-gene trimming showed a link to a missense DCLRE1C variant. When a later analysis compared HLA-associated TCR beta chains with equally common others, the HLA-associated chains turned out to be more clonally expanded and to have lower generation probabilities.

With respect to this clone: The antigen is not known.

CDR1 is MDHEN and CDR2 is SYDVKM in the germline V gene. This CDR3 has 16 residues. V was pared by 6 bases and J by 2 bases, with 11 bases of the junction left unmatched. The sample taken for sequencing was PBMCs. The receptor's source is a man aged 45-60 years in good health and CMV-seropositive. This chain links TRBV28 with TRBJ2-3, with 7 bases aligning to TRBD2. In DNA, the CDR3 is TGTGCCAGCAGCACGGCAGCGGGGCACTTCACAGATACGCAGTATTTT. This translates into CASSTAAGHFTDTQYF.